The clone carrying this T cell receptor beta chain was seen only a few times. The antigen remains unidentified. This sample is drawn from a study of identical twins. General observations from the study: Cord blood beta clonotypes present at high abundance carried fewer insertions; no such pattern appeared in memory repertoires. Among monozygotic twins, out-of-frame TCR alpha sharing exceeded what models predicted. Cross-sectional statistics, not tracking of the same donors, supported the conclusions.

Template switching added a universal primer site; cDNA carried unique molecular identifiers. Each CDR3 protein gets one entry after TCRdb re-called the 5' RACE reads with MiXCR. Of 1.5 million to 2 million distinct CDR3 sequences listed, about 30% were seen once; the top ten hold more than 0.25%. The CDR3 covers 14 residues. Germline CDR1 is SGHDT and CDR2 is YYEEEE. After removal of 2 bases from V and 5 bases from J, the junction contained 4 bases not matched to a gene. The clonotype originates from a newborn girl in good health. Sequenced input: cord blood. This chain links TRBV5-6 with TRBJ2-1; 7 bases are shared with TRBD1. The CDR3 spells CASSFPDRDNEQFF. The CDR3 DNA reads TGTGCCAGCAGCTTCCCTGACAGGGACAATGAGCAGTTCTTC.